This TCR beta chain was captured in a study of blood T cell repertoires in COVID-19. Study details: Specimens from acute and convalescent COVID-19 originated in the United States, Italy and Spain. From T cells, B-cell-depleted T cells, or PBMCs came the material, which was cDNA or gDNA.

There are 15 residues in the CDR3. V shed 2 bases, J shed 5 bases, and the junction held 3 bases outside the gene matches. The germline gives CDR1 MNHEY, CDR2 SVGEGT. Assay used: immunoSEQ multiplex PCR; TCRdb lists only in-frame clones, some missing. The sample consists of about 130,000 clones, around 79% of them appearing once. The receptor comes from a woman aged 65 to 85 with COVID-19, enrolled during active disease. The chain recombines TRBV6-2 or TRBV6-3 with TRBJ2-2, with 9 bases matching TRBD1. The sample was peripheral blood. CDR3 coding DNA: TGTGCCAGCAGTTACACAGGGGGCAGGACCGGGGAGCTGTTTTTT. This codes for CASSYTGGRTGELFF.